The 3 T cell receptor beta chains below come from one sample, sequenced in a study of T cells in women clearing cervical HPV infection. The repertoire was sequenced with immunoSEQ multiplex PCR; TCRdb's copy has only in-frame clones and lacks some. In all, the sample yields roughly 40,000 clones. The material sequenced was blood buffy coat. These receptors originate from a woman aged 18 to 75 with a cervical HPV16 infection that either progressed to CIN3+ or cleared (not recorded which).

Note on this clone: The read is 3 residues too short to cover the CDR3 end, so that end is filled in from the germline J gene. The rearrangement uses TRBV7-8 and TRBJ1-4; TRBD1 is a possible D gene (5 bases). Germline V gene lookup returns CDR1 SGHVS and CDR2 FQNEAQ. The CDR3 totals 14 residues. The chain's CDR3 is CASSLRGAASPLFF. CDR3 DNA, as far as it was read: TGTGCCAGCAGCTTACGAGGGGCGGCTTCACCA.

A word on this clone: The DNA ends 3 residues before the CDR3 does, and the rest of the CDR3 is filled in from the germline J gene. This chain joins TRBV20-1 and TRBJ1-6; D ambiguous. Germline V lookup: CDR1 DFQATT, CDR2 SNEGSKA (reference sequence). V was cut by 4 bases and J by 1 base, with 11 bases left in between. The CDR3 extends over 15 amino acids. Incomplete CDR3 DNA: TGCAGTGCTACACCCAGGAGTTCCTATAATTCACCC. Protein sequence: CSATPRSSYNSP. The whole CDR3 region reads CSATPRSSYNSPLHF.

Partial CDR3 DNA: TGTGCCAGCAGCTTGGGGACAGATAATGAG. It yields the protein CASSLGTDNE. The entire CDR3 is CASSLGTDNEQFF. This chain links TRBV5-4 with TRBJ2-1; D may be TRBD1 (6 bases). The CDR3 extends 3 residues past the end of the read, so its final part is completed from the germline J gene. The CDR3 runs to 13 residues. CDR1 and CDR2 from the germline V gene are SGHNT and YYREEE (reference sequence). V lost 0 bases and J 7 bases, leaving 8 bases between the germline ends.